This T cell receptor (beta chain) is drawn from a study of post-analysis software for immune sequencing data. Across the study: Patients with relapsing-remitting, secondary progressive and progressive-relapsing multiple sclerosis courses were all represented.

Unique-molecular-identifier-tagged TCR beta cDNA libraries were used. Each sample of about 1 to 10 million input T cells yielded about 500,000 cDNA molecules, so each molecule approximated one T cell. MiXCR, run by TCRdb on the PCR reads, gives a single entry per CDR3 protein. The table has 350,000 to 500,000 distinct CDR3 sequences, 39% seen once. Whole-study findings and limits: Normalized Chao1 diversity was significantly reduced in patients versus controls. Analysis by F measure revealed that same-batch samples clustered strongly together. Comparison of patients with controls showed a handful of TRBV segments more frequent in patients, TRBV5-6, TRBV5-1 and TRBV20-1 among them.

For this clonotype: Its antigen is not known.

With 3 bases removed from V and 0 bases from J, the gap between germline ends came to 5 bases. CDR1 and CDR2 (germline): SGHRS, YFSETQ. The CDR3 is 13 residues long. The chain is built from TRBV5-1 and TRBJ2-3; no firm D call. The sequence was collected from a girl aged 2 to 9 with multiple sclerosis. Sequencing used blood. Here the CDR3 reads CASSWGSTDTQYF. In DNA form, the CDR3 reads TGCGCCAGCAGCTGGGGAAGCACAGATACGCAGTATTTT.